This entry is about one T cell receptor beta chain. Its specificity is not known. Only in-frame clones appear in the TCRdb table, and some are missing; sequencing was by immunoSEQ multiplex PCR. The sample has some 80,000 clones; 80% to 90% are singletons. This specimen comes from a study of T cells in localized non-small cell lung cancer. Study results and limitations: Among the top 100 tumor clones, a median about 57 appeared in adjacent lung.

This CDR3 comprises 13 residues. The V gene end was trimmed by 0 bases and the J gene end by 9 bases; junction bases not matched to a gene: 4. Germline V gene sequence: CDR1 GTSNPN, CDR2 SVGIG (reference sequence). The sequencing used peripheral blood, collected before any cancer treatment. This TCR was recovered from a man between 40 and 69 years old with stage I lung adenocarcinoma. The chain employs TRBV30 and TRBJ2-3; 9 bases line up with TRBD2. Here the CDR3 reads CAWSVKAGGTQYF. CDR3 DNA: TGTGCCTGGAGTGTAAAGGCGGGGGGGACGCAGTATTTT.